This TCR beta chain comes out of a study of CD8 T cells in ankylosing spondylitis. Findings and limits, study-wide: Disease-associated clonotypes exhibited CD8+ identity and were relatively infrequent in peripheral blood. Seemingly distinctive of ankylosing spondylitis blood was a TCR beta motif formed by eight highly homologous variants. Matched synovial fluid from ankylosing spondylitis patients was reported to be enriched for disease-linked clones.

This clonotype came up many times. Its specificity is unknown. V was shortened by 5 bases and J by 0 bases, with 11 bases between the two germline ends. Germline V gene data show CDR1 as SGHAT and CDR2 as FQNNGV. The CDR3 extends over 15 amino acids. For TCR beta, libraries came from quantitative 5'-RACE with molecular barcodes. TCRdb itself ran the 5' RACE reads through MiXCR, one entry per CDR3 protein. This repertoire shows approximately 300,000 distinct CDR3 sequences, roughly 8% found once; its top ten account for 13% to 15%. The specimen was blood, either unsorted or a sorted T cell fraction (not recorded which). The receptor's source is a male donor with ankylosing spondylitis. The chain recombines TRBV11-2 with TRBJ2-1; perhaps TRBD1 as D (5 bases). This CDR3 reads CASSPEQVSYNEQFF. In DNA, the CDR3 is TGTGCCAGCAGCCCAGAACAGGTCTCCTACAATGAGCAGTTCTTC.